This T cell receptor (beta chain) was recovered during a study of shared clonotypes between healthy human individuals. The length of the CDR3 is 16 residues. From germline, CDR1 is LNHDA and CDR2 SQIVND (reference sequence). Between the trimmed V and J ends, which lost 6 bases and 2 bases, there was a span of 19 bases. The study separated CD4+ cells into CD45RA+ naive and CD45RA-negative memory subsets. Study-wide findings and caveats: All-four-donor shared clonotypes had higher generation probabilities than non-shared clonotypes did.

TCRdb keeps only in-frame clones here, not all; method: immunoSEQ multiplex PCR. The profile shows about 1.5 million clones, around 98% of them singletons. A note on this clone: Its antigen is not known.

This chain joins TRBV19 and TRBJ2-5; TRBD1 might be the D (5 bases). Sequenced sample: naive CD4+ T cells sorted from blood. Subset noted: CD45RA+ positively selected. The TCR sequence derives from a man younger than 40 in good health. The CDR3 sequence is CASRPLRGPGQETQYF. The CDR3 nucleotides are TGTGCCAGTAGACCCTTAAGGGGCCCTGGGCAAGAGACCCAGTACTTC.